This passage covers 28 T cell receptor beta chains from one sample sequenced in a study of T cell responses to AZD1222 COVID-19 vaccine. Sequenced by immunoSEQ multiplex PCR; TCRdb stores in-frame clones only, minus some. The sample includes 40,000 to 55,000 clones, 80% to 90% of them seen just once. The material sequenced was peripheral blood, taken 28 days after the second AZD1222 dose. The receptor set was obtained from an adult who received the AZD1222 COVID-19 vaccine.

A few counts support this clone. The chain combines TRBV29-1 with TRBJ1-2, with 8 positions matching TRBD1. Trimming cost V 6 bases and J 4 bases; bases outside gene matches: 10. The CDR3 totals 14 residues. Germline V gene sequence: CDR1 SQVTM, CDR2 ANQGSEA. The CDR3 spells CSVRPGQASYGYTF. The DNA for the CDR3 is TGCAGCGTCCGACCGGGACAGGCATCCTATGGCTACACCTTC.

This chain connects TRBV5-4 to TRBJ2-5; D might be TRBD1 (5 bases). This CDR3 has 16 residues. The V and J ends lost 4 bases and 1 base respectively, with 17 bases between them. Looked up from germline, CDR1 is SGHNT and CDR2 is YYREEE (reference sequence). DNA of the CDR3: TGTGCCAGCAGCCCCTCAGGGCAGGGATCCCAAGAGACCCAGTACTTC. Protein sequence: CASSPSGQGSQETQYF.

This chain connects TRBV6-6 to TRBJ2-3; D is undetermined. Germline V gene lookup returns CDR1 MNHNY and CDR2 SVGAGI (reference sequence). Trimming cost V 2 bases and J 7 bases, with 4 bases left between them. This CDR3 region has 11 residues. DNA for the CDR3: TGTGCCAGCAGTTACGAGTATACGCAGTATTTT. Its translation is CASSYEYTQYF.

The chain employs TRBV7-9 and TRBJ1-5, with D unresolved. CDR1 and CDR2 (germline): SEHNR, FQNEAQ (reference sequence). This CDR3 has 16 amino acids. V dropped 1 base and J dropped 0 bases, with 10 bases sitting between them. Written as DNA, the CDR3 is TGTGCCAGCAGCTTAGGAGAAGGATATAGCAATCAGCCCCAGCATTTT. This sequence encodes CASSLGEGYSNQPQHF.

This clone showed up just once. The chain joins TRBV19 to TRBJ2-7; the D gene is possibly TRBD1 (6 bases). Germline V gives CDR1 LNHDA, CDR2 SQIVND (reference sequence). Trimming took 3 bases from V and 5 from J, leaving 11 bases between them. This CDR3 is built from 13 residues. This chain's CDR3 is CASSIVQGHEQYF. The CDR3 DNA sequence: TGTGCCAGTAGTATTGTACAGGGTCACGAGCAGTACTTC.

This clone showed up just once. This chain joins TRBV4-1 and TRBJ2-2; tentative D call: TRBD2 (6 bases). The CDR3 is 15 amino acids. Germline V CDR1 and CDR2: MGHRA, YSYEKL. V lost 3 bases to trimming and J lost 4 bases, with 12 bases between them. CDR3 bases: TGCGCCAGCAGCCACAGACTGGGAGGCACCGGGGAGCTGTTTTTT. Translated, it gives CASSHRLGGTGELFF.

This clone was seen just once. This sequence joins TRBV9 and TRBJ1-1; TRBD1 might be the D (5 bases). V was shortened by 4 bases and J by 1 base, with 8 bases between the two germline ends. The CDR3 length is 13 residues. Germline V CDR1 and CDR2: SGDLS, YYNGEE. The CDR3 coding sequence is TGTGCCAGCAGCCCTCAGGGGAACACTGAAGCTTTCTTT. Its protein product is CASSPQGNTEAFF.

The chain joins TRBV28 to TRBJ1-2; TRBD1 matches at 7 bases. The CDR3 is made up of 13 amino acids. Germline lookup yields CDR1 MDHEN and CDR2 SYDVKM. The V gene end was trimmed by 4 bases and the J gene end by 3 bases; junction bases not matched to a gene: 2. The CDR3 DNA sequence: TGTGCCAGCAGTTCCGGGACAGACTATGGCTACACCTTC. Translating it yields CASSSGTDYGYTF.

The rearrangement joins TRBV18 to TRBJ1-6; 9 nucleotides match TRBD1. V shed 3 bases, J shed 6 bases, and the junction held 3 bases outside the gene matches. The CDR3 consists of 15 residues. The germline CDR1 and CDR2 sequences are KGHSH and LQKENI. CDR3 DNA sequence: TGTGCCAGCTCACCTGGGGACAGGGTTAATTCACCCCTCCACTTT. Translated: CASSPGDRVNSPLHF.

This sequence joins TRBV4-1 and TRBJ2-2; D is ambiguous. CDR3 length equals 15 residues. V dropped 5 bases and J dropped 4 bases, with 14 bases sitting between them. CDR1 and CDR2 (germline): MGHRA, YSYEKL. In DNA form, the CDR3 reads TGCGCCAGCAGCTCCGGTTATGGTGGCACCGGGGAGCTGTTTTTT. The encoded protein is CASSSGYGGTGELFF.

The chain joins TRBV29-1 to TRBJ1-2; D gene ambiguous. Trimming left V 4 bases short and J 7 bases short, with 13 bases between. The CDR3 extends over 12 amino acids. Per the germline V gene, CDR1 is SQVTM and CDR2 is ANQGSEA. The CDR3: CSVASSRRGYTF. The CDR3 bases are TGCAGCGTTGCTTCGTCCAGGCGTGGCTACACCTTC. The entire variable domain, with the rest obtained from reference TRBV29-1 and TRBJ1-2, is as follows: SAVISQKPSRDICQRGTSLTIQCQVDSQVTMMFWYRQQPGQSLTLIATANQGSEATYESGFVIDKFPISRPNLTFSTLTVSNMSPEDSSIYLCSVASSRRGYTFGSGTRLTVV.

The rearrangement links TRBV19 to TRBJ1-1; D is ambiguous. V lost 3 bases and J 4 bases, leaving 9 bases between the germline ends. The germline V gene has CDR1 LNHDA and CDR2 SQIVND (reference sequence). This CDR3 has 13 residues. Here the CDR3 DNA reads TGTGCCAGTAGTATCAATCGTGGCACTGAAGCTTTCTTT. Protein sequence: CASSINRGTEAFF.

The V and J genes are TRBV28 and TRBJ1-2, with a tentative D call TRBD1 (5 bases). In germline, CDR1 is MDHEN, CDR2 SYDVKM. The CDR3 is 16 amino acids. The ends were cut back, 3 bases at V and 4 bases at J, with 18 bases in the middle. CDR3 sequence (DNA): TGTGCCAGCAGTTTCCCAGGGCAGCTGAAGTTCTATGGCTACACCTTC. Translating gives CASSFPGQLKFYGYTF.

The chain combines TRBV28 with TRBJ2-6; D is undetermined. Germline loops: CDR1 MDHEN, CDR2 SYDVKM. V lost 8 bases, J lost 0 bases, and 8 bases lay in between. The CDR3 is made up of 14 amino acids. CDR3 sequence reads: CASGEGSGANVLTF. The DNA of the CDR3 is TGTGCCAGCGGCGAAGGCTCTGGGGCCAACGTCCTGACTTTC.

The genes are TRBV2 and TRBJ1-1; D is possibly TRBD1 (6 bases). Trimming took off 6 bases at V and 5 bases at J, with 13 bases between the two ends. In germline, CDR1 is SNHLY, CDR2 FYNNEI. CDR3 length: 13 residues. CDR3 in DNA: TGTGCCAGCAGCTCCGGGGGGCGGACTGAAGCTTTCTTT. As protein: CASSSGGRTEAFF.

This chain links TRBV10-3 with TRBJ2-7; 10 bases fit TRBD2. V lost 7 bases, J lost 5 bases, and 11 bases stayed unmatched. The germline CDR1 and CDR2 sequences are ENHRY and SYGVKD. The CDR3 extends over 15 amino acids. The CDR3 coding sequence is TGTGCCATCACCCAGGGACTAGCGAGCGTGAACGAGCAGTACTTC. Translating gives CAITQGLASVNEQYF.

The chain joins TRBV6-5 to TRBJ1-5; TRBD1 matches at 9 bases. V lost 5 bases and J lost 5; bases outside the gene matches: 7. The CDR3 length is 15 residues. CDR1 and CDR2 from the germline V gene are MNHEY and SVGAGI. The CDR3 loop reads CASSTGTGSYQPQHF. The DNA of the CDR3 is TGTGCCAGCAGTACGGGGACAGGGTCGTATCAGCCCCAGCATTTT.

V usage is TRBV19 and J usage is TRBJ1-5; D may be TRBD1 (5 bases). CDR1 is LNHDA, CDR2 SQIVND, per germline (reference sequence). This CDR3 region has 14 residues. V shed 5 bases and J shed 2 bases, with 10 bases lying between them. The DNA for the CDR3 is TGTGCCAGTAGTCCACAGGCACGCAATCAGCCCCAGCATTTT. The encoded protein is CASSPQARNQPQHF.

The V and J genes are TRBV14 and TRBJ1-1; D gene ambiguous. With 4 bases removed from V and 4 bases from J, the gap between germline ends came to 13 bases. This CDR3 has 14 amino acids. Germline CDR1 SGHDN, CDR2 FVKESK. The chain's CDR3 is CASSPRLQGTEAFF. Here the CDR3 DNA reads TGTGCCAGCAGCCCACGGCTCCAAGGCACTGAAGCTTTCTTT.

Only a few counts were recorded for this clone. The CDR3 bases are TGCAGCGTTGAAGATCCTGGGACGAGCTCTGGAAACACCATATATTTT. Its translation is CSVEDPGTSSGNTIYF. The rearrangement links TRBV29-1 to TRBJ1-3, with D perhaps matching TRBD1 (5 bases). V was shortened by 0 bases and J by 0 bases, with 12 bases between the two germline ends. This CDR3 spans 16 amino acids. Germline assignment: CDR1 SQVTM and CDR2 ANQGSEA.

This clone was found a few times. This rearrangement joins TRBV6-5 to TRBJ1-2; 9 nucleotides match TRBD1. Looked up from germline, CDR1 is MNHEY and CDR2 is SVGAGI. The CDR3 has 13 amino acids. V shed 8 bases, J shed 2 bases, and the junction held 3 bases outside the gene matches. The CDR3 protein is CASQQGANYGYTF. CDR3 DNA: TGTGCCAGCCAACAGGGGGCCAACTATGGCTACACCTTC.

The chain is built from TRBV7-2 and TRBJ1-2; 7 positions agree with TRBD1. With 4 bases clipped from V and 12 bases from J, the junction kept 5 bases outside the gene matches. The CDR3 totals 11 residues. Germline assignment: CDR1 SGHTA and CDR2 FQGNSA. The CDR3 DNA is TGTGCCAGCAGCTCCCGACAGGGAAACACCTTC. Translated: CASSSRQGNTF. Variable domain in full (rest from reference TRBV7-2 and TRBJ1-2): GAGVSQSPSNKVTEKGKDVELRCDPISGHTALYWYRQSLGQGLEFLIYFQGNSAPDKSGLPSDRFSAERTGGSVSTLTIQRTQQEDSAVYLCASSSRQGNTFGSGTRLTVV.

The chain carries TRBV3-1 (or the pseudogene TRBV3-2) and TRBJ1-6; D remains ambiguous. Germline CDR1 and CDR2: LGHDT and YNNKEL (reference sequence). The CDR3 runs to 13 residues. Trimming cost V 0 bases and J 13 bases, with 10 bases left between them. CDR3 sequence (DNA): TGTGCCAGCAGCCAAGAATATAGGGAGCCCCTCCACTTT. As protein: CASSQEYREPLHF.

V and J are TRBV7-3 and TRBJ2-1, with D maybe TRBD2 (5 bases). CDR1 is SGHTA and CDR2 is FQGTGA in the germline V gene. V dropped 1 base and J dropped 7 bases, with 8 bases sitting between them. The CDR3 spans 13 residues. CDR3 bases: TGTGCCAGCAGCTTAAGTTCGGGAAATGAGCAGTTCTTC. Amino acids: CASSLSSGNEQFF.

V usage is TRBV11-2 and J usage is TRBJ2-2; no firm D call. Germline CDR1 and CDR2: SGHAT and FQNNGV. The ends were cut back, 1 base at V and 0 bases at J, with 9 bases in the middle. The CDR3 totals 16 residues. CDR3 DNA sequence: TGTGCCAGCAGCTTAGTGGTCTTTTCGAACACCGGGGAGCTGTTTTTT. Translation gives CASSLVVFSNTGELFF.

The count of this clone is one. The chain combines TRBV28 with TRBJ1-5; D is unresolved. The CDR3 has 14 residues. Trimming removed 7 bases from V and 1 base from J, with 11 bases in between. The V gene's germline CDR1 is MDHEN and CDR2 SYDVKM. CDR3 nucleotides: TGTGCCAGCAACCCAGGACGGAGCAATCAGCCCCAGCATTTT. Its translation: CASNPGRSNQPQHF.

V gene TRBV28 combines with J gene TRBJ1-2; D is uncertain. Trimming shortened V by 5 bases and J by 2 bases, and 18 bases separated the two germline ends. This CDR3 is 16 amino acids long. The germline gives CDR1 MDHEN, CDR2 SYDVKM. This CDR3 is CASSPSPRTENYGYTF. In nucleotides, the CDR3 is TGTGCCAGCAGTCCATCACCCAGGACTGAAAACTATGGCTACACCTTC.

V usage is TRBV3-1 (or the pseudogene TRBV3-2) and J usage is TRBJ2-7, with D tentatively TRBD1 (5 bases). The germline CDR1 and CDR2 sequences are LGHDT and YNNKEL (reference sequence). The CDR3 runs to 15 residues. The germline V and J ends were trimmed by 0 bases and 7 bases, with 16 bases remaining between them. Here the CDR3 DNA reads TGTGCCAGCAGCCAAGATAGTGCAGGGTTAAGGGAGCAGTACTTC. Translated: CASSQDSAGLREQYF.